This T cell receptor (beta chain) was recovered during a study of metastatic and nonmetastatic thyroid tumors (dated by TCRdb to 2018 to 2020). Describing the broader study: For patients with malignant and with benign thyroid disease, the researchers compared repertoires between peripheral blood samples and tumor or nodule tissue samples.

Spanning cysteine to phenylalanine, the CDR3 consists of 20 amino acids. The CDR3 DNA has 60 bases and is translated from base 1. The junction carries 30 bases between V and J, which are trimmed by 1 base and 2 bases respectively. The germline V gene (reference sequence) provides CDR1 DFQATT and CDR2 SNEGSKA. Before undergoing thyroid surgery, none of the patients had been given any kind of treatment. The study retrospectively analysed patient clinical samples collected from about 2012 to 2019 using T-cell receptor beta sequencing. Results the study describes overall, beyond this receptor: In both blood and tumor samples, TCR beta diversity was reported to be significantly higher in malignant tumors than in benign nodules.

Library preparation was by PCR. Sequencing was performed on an Illumina HiSeq 4000. High-throughput sequencing was used to profile the TCR beta-chain CDR3 region of each patient. The published analysis was carried out like this. The researchers built a classifier to tell apart papillary thyroid cancer patients with distant metastasis, based on CDR3 differences among clinicopathological groups. To measure repertoire diversity the researchers used the Shannon index, while the Morisita-Horn index served to gauge how similar the tumor and blood repertoires were. TCRdb reprocessed the public reads (quality trimming at Q25 with fastp, clone calling with MiXCR) and kept in-frame beta chains. TCRdb, rather than the study authors, made the V and J calls. The sample yields over 12,000 clones; 20% to 25% were counted once. Jointly, the top ten make up less than 10% of the sample. On this clone itself: Its antigen is currently not known. Base qualities are not provided; no much larger clone lies one nucleotide away.

Sequenced sample: tumor tissue. The rearrangement combines TRBV20-1 with TRBJ2-7; TRBD2 is a weak D gene call, 9 bases matching. The sequence was collected from a female donor with papillary thyroid cancer or a benign thyroid nodule (not recorded which). Some clones in this sample may be carry-over from other donors' samples. The bases are TGCAGTGCTAGAGGTGCAGGGGGCACCACAAAGCGGGAGGTTACCTACGAGCAGTACTTC. Its translation is CSARGAGGTTKREVTYEQYF.